This T cell receptor beta chain was observed in a study of blood T cells in healthy people across ages. For the second PCR, which ran for roughly 6 to 12 cycles, a sample-barcoded 5' primer and a J-beta primer mix were used. Using its own MiXCR run on the 5' RACE reads, TCRdb lists one record per CDR3 protein. The table lists about 730,000 distinct CDR3 sequences, approximately 39% of them singletons. The TCR comes from a woman in her fifties or sixties in good health. Sequencing was carried out using blood.

CDR3: CASSSFSGLAQDEQFF. CDR3 coding DNA: TGTGCCAGCAGCTCGTTTTCGGGACTAGCACAAGATGAGCAGTTCTTC. The rearrangement joins TRBV7-2 to TRBJ2-1, with TRBD2 matching 9 bases. This CDR3 spans 16 amino acids. Per germline, CDR1 SGHTA and CDR2 FQGNSA. V shed 4 bases, J shed 8 bases, and the junction held 12 bases outside the gene matches.